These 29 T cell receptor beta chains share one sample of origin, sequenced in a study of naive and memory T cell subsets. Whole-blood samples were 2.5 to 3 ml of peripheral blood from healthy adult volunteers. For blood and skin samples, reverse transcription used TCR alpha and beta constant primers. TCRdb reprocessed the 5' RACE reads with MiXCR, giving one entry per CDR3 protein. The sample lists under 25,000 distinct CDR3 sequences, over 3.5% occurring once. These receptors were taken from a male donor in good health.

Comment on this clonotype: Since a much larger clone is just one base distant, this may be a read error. The CDR3 loop reads CASRSGVAEAFF. In DNA form, the CDR3 reads TGTGCCAGCAGGTCAGGGGTCGCTGAAGCTTTCTTT. V usage is TRBV5-5 and J usage is TRBJ1-1; possibly TRBD1 for D (6 bases). The V end lost 5 bases, the J end lost 6 bases, and 11 bases lay between the germline ends. The CDR3 is 12 amino acids. Germline-derived CDR1 and CDR2 are SGHKS and YYEKEE (reference sequence).

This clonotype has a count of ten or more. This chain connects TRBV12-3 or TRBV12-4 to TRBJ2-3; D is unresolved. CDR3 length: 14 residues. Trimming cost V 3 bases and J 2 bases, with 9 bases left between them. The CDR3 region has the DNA TGTGCCAGCAGTTTTGGGTTAACCACAGATACGCAGTATTTT. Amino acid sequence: CASSFGLTTDTQYF.

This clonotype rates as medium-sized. CDR3 sequence (DNA): TGTGCCAGCAGCCACCGGACTAGCGGGGACCAAGAGACCCAGTACTTC. Amino acids: CASSHRTSGDQETQYF. The rearrangement joins TRBV13 to TRBJ2-5; the match to TRBD2 covers 12 bases. Germline CDR1 and CDR2: PRHDT and FYEKMQ (reference sequence). Trimming removed 5 bases from V and 0 bases from J; junction bases left unmatched: 4. CDR3 size: 16 residues.

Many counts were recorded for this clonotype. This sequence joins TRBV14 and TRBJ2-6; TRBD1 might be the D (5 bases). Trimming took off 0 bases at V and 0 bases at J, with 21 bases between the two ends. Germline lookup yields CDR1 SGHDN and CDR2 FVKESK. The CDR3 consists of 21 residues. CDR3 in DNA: TGTGCCAGCAGCCAAGAAAGGAAGCTAGGAGCTAGGGGCTCTGGGGCCAACGTCCTGACTTTC. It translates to CASSQERKLGARGSGANVLTF.

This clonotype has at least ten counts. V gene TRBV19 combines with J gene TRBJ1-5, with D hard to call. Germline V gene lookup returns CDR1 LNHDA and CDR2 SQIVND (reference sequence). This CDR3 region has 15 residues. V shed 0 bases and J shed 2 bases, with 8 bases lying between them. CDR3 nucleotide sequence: TGTGCCAGTAGTATAGAAAGATCGGGCAATCAGCCCCAGCATTTT. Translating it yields CASSIERSGNQPQHF.

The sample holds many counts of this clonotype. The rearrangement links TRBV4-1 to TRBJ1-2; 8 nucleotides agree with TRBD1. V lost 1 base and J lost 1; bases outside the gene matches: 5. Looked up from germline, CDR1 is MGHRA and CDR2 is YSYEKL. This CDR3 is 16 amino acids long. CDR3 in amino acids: CASSQGPGGGNYGYTF. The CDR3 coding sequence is TGCGCCAGCAGCCAAGGGCCAGGGGGCGGTAACTATGGCTACACCTTC.

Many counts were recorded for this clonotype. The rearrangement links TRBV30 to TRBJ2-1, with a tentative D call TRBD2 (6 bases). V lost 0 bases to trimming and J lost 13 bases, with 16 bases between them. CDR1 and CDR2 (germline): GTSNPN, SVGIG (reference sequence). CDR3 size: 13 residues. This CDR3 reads CAWSVRPSDNQFF. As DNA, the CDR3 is TGTGCCTGGAGTGTACGCCCTAGCGATAATCAGTTCTTC.

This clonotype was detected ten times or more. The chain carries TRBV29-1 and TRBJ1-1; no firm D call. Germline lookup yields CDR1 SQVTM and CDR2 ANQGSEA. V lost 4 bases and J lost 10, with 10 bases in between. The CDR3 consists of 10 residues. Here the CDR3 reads CSVGGEVAFF. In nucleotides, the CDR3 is TGCAGCGTTGGCGGGGAGGTAGCTTTCTTT.

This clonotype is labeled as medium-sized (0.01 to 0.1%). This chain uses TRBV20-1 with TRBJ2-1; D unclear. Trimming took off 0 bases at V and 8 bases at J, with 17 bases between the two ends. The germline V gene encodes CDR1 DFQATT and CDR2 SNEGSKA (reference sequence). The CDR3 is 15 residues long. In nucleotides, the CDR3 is TGCAGTGCTAGAGATAACAAGGGTACGACTGATGAGCAGTTCTTC. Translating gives CSARDNKGTTDEQFF.

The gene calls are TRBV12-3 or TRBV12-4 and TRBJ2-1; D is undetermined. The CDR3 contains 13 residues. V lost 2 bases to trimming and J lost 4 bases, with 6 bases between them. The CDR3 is CASSLWQYNEQFF. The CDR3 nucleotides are TGTGCCAGCAGTTTATGGCAGTACAATGAGCAGTTCTTC.

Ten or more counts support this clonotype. The CDR3 sequence is CASSRAGGVNEQFF. DNA of the CDR3: TGTGCCAGCAGCCGAGCGGGGGGGGTCAATGAGCAGTTCTTC. The V gene is TRBV3-1, the J gene TRBJ2-1, with TRBD2 matching over 10 bases. Per the germline V gene, CDR1 is LGHDT and CDR2 is YNNKEL (reference sequence). This CDR3 region has 14 residues. V shed 4 bases, J shed 6 bases, and the junction held 3 bases outside the gene matches.

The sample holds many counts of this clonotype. CDR3 region: CSAHRQDYNEQFF. DNA for the CDR3: TGCAGCGCCCACCGACAGGATTACAATGAGCAGTTCTTC. The chain combines TRBV29-1 with TRBJ2-1; a possible D gene is TRBD1 (6 bases). This CDR3 spans 13 amino acids. From germline, CDR1 is SQVTM and CDR2 ANQGSEA. V was cut by 7 bases and J by 4 bases, with 14 bases left in between.

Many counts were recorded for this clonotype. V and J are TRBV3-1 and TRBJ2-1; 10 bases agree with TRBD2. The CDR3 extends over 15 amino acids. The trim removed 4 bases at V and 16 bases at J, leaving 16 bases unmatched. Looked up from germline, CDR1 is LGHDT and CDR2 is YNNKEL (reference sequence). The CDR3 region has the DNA TGTGCCAGCAGCCGAGGGGGCAATAGCGGGGGGAACTGCTTCTTC. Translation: CASSRGGNSGGNCFF.

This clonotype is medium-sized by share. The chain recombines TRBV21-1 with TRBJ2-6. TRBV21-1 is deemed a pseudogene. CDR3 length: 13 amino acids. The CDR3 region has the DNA TGTGCCAGGAATATCTCTGGGGCCAACGTCCTGACTTTC. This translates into CARNISGANVLTF.

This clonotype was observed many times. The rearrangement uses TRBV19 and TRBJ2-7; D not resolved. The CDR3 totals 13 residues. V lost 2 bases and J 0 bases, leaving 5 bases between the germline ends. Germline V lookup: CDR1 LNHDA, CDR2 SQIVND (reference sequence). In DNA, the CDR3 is TGTGCCAGTAGTATATTCGACTCCTACGAGCAGTACTTC. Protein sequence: CASSIFDSYEQYF. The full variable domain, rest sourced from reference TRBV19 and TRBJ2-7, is DGGITQSPKYLFRKEGQNVTLSCEQNLNHDAMYWYRQDPGQGLRLIYYSQIVNDFQKGDIAEGYSVSREKKESFPLTVTSAQKNPTAFYLCASSIFDSYEQYFGPGTRLTVT.

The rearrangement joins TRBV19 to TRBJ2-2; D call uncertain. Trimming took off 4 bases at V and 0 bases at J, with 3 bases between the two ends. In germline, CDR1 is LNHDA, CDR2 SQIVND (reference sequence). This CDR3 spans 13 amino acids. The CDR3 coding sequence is TGTGCCAGTAGTAACCCGAACACCGGGGAGCTGTTTTTT. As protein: CASSNPNTGELFF.

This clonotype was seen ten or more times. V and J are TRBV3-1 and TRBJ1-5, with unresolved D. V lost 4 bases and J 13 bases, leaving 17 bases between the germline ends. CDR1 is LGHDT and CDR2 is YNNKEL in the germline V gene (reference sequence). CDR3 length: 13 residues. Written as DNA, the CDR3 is TGTGCCAGCAGCCGGACCGGACTTGGCAATCAGCATTTT. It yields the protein CASSRTGLGNQHF.

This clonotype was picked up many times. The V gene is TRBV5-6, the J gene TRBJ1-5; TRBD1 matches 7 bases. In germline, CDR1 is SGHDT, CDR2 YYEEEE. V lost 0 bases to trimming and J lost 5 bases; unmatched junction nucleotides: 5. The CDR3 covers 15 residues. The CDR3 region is CASSLGGTVDQPQHF. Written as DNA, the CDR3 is TGTGCCAGCAGCTTGGGCGGGACAGTTGATCAGCCCCAGCATTTT.

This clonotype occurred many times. CDR3 bases: TGTGCCAGCAGCTTGACACGACACGGGGGCCCTAATGAAAAACTGTTTTTT. It translates to CASSLTRHGGPNEKLFF. The chain uses TRBV7-2 and TRBJ1-4; TRBD1 might be the D (6 bases). Trimming took off 3 bases at V and 3 bases at J, with 17 bases between the two ends. CDR1 is SGHTA and CDR2 is FQGNSA in the germline V gene. The CDR3 runs 17 residues.

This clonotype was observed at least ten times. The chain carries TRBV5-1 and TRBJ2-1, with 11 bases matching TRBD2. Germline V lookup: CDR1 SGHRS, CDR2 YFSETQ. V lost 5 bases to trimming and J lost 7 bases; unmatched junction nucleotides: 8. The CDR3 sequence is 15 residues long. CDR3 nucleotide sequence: TGCGCCAGCAGGCTCTCTAGCGGGGGGCGGAATGAGCAGTTCTTC. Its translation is CASRLSSGGRNEQFF.

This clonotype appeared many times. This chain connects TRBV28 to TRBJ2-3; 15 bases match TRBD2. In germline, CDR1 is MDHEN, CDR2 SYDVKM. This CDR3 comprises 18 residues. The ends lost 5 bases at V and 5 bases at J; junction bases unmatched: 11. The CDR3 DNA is TGTGCCAGCAGTCGGACTAGCGGGAGGGACGTGGTTATAGATACGCAGTATTTT. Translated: CASSRTSGRDVVIDTQYF.

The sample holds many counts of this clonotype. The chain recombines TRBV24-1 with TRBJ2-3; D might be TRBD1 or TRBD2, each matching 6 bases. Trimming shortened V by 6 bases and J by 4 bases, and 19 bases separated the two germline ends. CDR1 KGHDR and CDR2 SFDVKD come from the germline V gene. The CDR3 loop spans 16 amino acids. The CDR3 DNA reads TGTGCCACCAGTACCAACCTCGGGGGCATCGCAGATACGCAGTATTTT. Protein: CATSTNLGGIADTQYF.

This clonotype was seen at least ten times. CDR3 nucleotide sequence: TGTGCCAGCAGCTTGGCCGGGCCACGCACAGATACGCAGTATTTT. It yields the protein CASSLAGPRTDTQYF. The chain couples TRBV5-4 to TRBJ2-3; no reliable D call. The CDR3 contains 15 residues. Deletions cut 0 bases from V and 1 base from J, with 9 bases between. Germline CDR1 is SGHNT and CDR2 is YYREEE (reference sequence).

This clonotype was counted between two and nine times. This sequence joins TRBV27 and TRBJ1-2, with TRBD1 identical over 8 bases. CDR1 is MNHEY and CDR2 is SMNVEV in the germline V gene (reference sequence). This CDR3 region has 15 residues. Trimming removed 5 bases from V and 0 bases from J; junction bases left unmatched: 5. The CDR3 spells CASSSTGGANYGYTF. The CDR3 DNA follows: TGTGCCAGCAGTAGTACAGGGGGAGCTAACTATGGCTACACCTTC.

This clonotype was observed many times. The CDR3 sequence: CSVPQITDTQYF. The CDR3 DNA is TGCAGCGTTCCCCAGATCACAGATACGCAGTATTTT. This chain connects TRBV29-1 to TRBJ2-3, with D hard to call. This CDR3 spans 12 amino acids. The ends were cut back, 5 bases at V and 2 bases at J, with 8 bases in the middle. In germline, CDR1 is SQVTM, CDR2 ANQGSEA.

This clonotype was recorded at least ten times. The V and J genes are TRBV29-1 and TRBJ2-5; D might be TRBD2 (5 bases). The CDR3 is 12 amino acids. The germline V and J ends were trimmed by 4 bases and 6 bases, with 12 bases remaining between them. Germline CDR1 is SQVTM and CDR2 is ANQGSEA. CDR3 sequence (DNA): TGCAGCGTTGGGGCCGGGGAGCAGACCCAGTACTTC. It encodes CSVGAGEQTQYF.

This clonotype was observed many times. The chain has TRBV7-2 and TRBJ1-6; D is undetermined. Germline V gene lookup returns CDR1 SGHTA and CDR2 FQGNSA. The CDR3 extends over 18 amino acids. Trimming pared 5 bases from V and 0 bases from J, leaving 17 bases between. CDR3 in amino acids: CASSRPPHRSSYNSPLHF. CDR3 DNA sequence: TGTGCCAGCAGCCGACCACCCCATCGAAGCTCCTATAATTCACCCCTCCACTTT.

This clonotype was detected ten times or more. The CDR3 region has the DNA TGTGCCAGCAGTGCAGCCGCACAGAACCCTAACACTGAAGCTTTCTTT. Its translation: CASSAAAQNPNTEAFF. This rearrangement joins TRBV12-3 or TRBV12-4 to TRBJ1-1; no clear D. This CDR3 is built from 16 residues. The V gene lost 5 bases and the J gene lost 2 bases, with 18 bases spanning the gap.

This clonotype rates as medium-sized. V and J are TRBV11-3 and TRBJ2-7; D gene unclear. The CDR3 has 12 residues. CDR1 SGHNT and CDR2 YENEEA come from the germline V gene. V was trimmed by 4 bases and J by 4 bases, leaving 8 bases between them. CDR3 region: CASSSDGYEQYF. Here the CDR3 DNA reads TGTGCCAGCAGCTCGGACGGATACGAGCAGTACTTC.